Here is one TCR beta chain with its context. As processed by the authors: Amplification from reference gene primers served as the basis for estimated nucleated cell counts. Assay used: immunoSEQ multiplex PCR; TCRdb lists only in-frame clones, some missing. V and J calls and clone size are given by that table; D and trimming were obtained from the DNA. Here the sample spans approximately 210,000 clones, 86% being singletons. This entry comes from a study of blood T cell repertoires in COVID-19. Study at large: Whether acute or convalescent, the COVID-19 samples came from the United States, Italy and Spain. PBMCs, B-cell-depleted T cells, or T cells provided the cDNA or gDNA that made up the material.

The receptor was derived from a woman in her 70s with acute or convalescent COVID-19. Source material: peripheral blood.

The CDR3 coding sequence is TGTGCCAGCTCACTTCAACGGACAGAAGACACCATATATTTT. Translation gives CASSLQRTEDTIYF. V is TRBV18 and J is TRBJ1-3; weak D call: TRBD1 (6 bases). Germline CDR1 reads KGHSH; CDR2 reads LQKENI. The CDR3 loop spans 14 amino acids. V lost 4 bases and J lost 8, with 15 bases in between.